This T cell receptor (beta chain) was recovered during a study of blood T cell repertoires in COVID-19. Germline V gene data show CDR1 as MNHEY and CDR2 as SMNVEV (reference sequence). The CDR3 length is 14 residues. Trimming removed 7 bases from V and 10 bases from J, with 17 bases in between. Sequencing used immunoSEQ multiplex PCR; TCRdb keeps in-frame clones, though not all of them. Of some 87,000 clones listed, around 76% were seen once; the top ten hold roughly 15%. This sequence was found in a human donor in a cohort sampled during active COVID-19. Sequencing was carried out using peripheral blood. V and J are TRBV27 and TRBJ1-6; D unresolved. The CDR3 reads CASTLYPSGSPLHF. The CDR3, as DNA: TGTGCCAGCACCTTGTACCCCTCAGGATCACCCCTCCACTTT.